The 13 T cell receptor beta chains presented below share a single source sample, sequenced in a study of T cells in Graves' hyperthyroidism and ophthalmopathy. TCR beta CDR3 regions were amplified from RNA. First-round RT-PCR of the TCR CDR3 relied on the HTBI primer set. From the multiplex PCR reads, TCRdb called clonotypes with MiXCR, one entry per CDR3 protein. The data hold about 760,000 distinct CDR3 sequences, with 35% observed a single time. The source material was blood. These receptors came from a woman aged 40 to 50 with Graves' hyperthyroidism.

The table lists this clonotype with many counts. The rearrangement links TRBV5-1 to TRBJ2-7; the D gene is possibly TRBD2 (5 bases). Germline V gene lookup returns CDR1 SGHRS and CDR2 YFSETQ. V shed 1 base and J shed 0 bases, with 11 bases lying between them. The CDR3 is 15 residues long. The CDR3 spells CASSLRAEGSYEQYF. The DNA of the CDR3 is TGCGCCAGCAGCTTGAGGGCCGAGGGCTCCTACGAGCAGTACTTC. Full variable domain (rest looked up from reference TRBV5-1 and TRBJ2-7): KAGVTQTPRYLIKTRGQQVTLSCSPISGHRSVSWYQQTPGQGLQFLFEYFSETQRNKGNFPGRFSGRQFSNSRSEMNVSTLELGDSALYLCASSLRAEGSYEQYFGPGTRLTVT.

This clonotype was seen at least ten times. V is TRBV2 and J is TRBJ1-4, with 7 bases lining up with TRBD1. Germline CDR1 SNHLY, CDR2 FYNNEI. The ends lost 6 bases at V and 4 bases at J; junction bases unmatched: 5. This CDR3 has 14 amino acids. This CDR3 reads CASRDRVINEKLFF. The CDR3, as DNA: TGTGCCAGCAGAGACAGGGTGATTAATGAAAAACTGTTTTTT. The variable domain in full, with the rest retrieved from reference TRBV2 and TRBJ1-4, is EPEVTQTPSHQVTQMGQEVILRCVPISNHLYFYWYRQILGQKVEFLVSFYNNEISEKSEIFDDQFSVERPDGSNFTLKIRSTKLEDSAMYFCASRDRVINEKLFFGSGTQLSVL.

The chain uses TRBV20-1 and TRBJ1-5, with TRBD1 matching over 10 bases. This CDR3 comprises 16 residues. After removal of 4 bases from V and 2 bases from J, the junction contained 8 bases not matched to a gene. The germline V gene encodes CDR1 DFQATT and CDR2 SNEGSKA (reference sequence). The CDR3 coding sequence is TGCAGTGCTAAAGGGACAGGGGTGTTGGGCAATCAGCCCCAGCATTTT. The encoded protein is CSAKGTGVLGNQPQHF.

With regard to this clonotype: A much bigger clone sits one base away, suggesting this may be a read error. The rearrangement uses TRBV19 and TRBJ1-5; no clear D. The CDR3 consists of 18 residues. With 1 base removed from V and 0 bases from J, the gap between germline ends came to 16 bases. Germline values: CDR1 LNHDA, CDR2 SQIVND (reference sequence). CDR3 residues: CASSIGRRESPSNQPQHF. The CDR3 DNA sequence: TGTGCCAGTAGTATAGGGCGAAGAGAGAGTCCTAGCAATCAGCCCCAGCATTTT.

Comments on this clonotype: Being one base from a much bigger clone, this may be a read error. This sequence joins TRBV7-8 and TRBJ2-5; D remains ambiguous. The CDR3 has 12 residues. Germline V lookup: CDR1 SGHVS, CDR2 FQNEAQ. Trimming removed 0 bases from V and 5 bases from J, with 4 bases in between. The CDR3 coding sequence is TGTGCCAGCAGCTTAGCCGACGAGACCCAGTACTTC. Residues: CASSLADETQYF. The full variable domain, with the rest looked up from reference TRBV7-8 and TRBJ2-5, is GAGVSQSPRYKVAKRGQDVALRCDPISGHVSLFWYQQALGQGPEFLTYFQNEAQLDKSGLPSDRFFAERPEGSVSTLKIQRTQQEDSAVYLCASSLADETQYFGPGTRLLVL.

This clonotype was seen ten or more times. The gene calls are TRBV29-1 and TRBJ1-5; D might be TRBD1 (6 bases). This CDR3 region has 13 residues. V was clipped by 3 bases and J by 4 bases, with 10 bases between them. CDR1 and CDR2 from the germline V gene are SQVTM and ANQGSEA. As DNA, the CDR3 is TGCAGCGTTGACTACAGGGAGAATCAGCCCCAGCATTTT. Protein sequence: CSVDYRENQPQHF.

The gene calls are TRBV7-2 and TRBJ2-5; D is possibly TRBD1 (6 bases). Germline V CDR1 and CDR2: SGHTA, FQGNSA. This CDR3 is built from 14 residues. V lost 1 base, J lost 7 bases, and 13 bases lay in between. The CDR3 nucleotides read TGTGCCAGCAGCTTAGTAGGACAGAAGGGGACCCAGTACTTC. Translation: CASSLVGQKGTQYF.

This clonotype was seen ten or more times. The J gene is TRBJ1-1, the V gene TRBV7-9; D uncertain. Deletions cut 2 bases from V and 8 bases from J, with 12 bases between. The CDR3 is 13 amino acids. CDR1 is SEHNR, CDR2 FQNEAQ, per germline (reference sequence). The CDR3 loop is CASSLSALAEAFF. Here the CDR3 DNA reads TGTGCCAGCAGCTTAAGCGCTCTGGCGGAAGCTTTCTTT.

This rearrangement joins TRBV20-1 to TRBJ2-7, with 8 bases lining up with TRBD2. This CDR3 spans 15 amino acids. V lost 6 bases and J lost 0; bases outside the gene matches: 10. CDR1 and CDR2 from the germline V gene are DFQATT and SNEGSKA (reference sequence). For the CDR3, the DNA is TGCAGTGCAACAATAGCGGGATCCAACTCCTACGAGCAGTACTTC. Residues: CSATIAGSNSYEQYF.

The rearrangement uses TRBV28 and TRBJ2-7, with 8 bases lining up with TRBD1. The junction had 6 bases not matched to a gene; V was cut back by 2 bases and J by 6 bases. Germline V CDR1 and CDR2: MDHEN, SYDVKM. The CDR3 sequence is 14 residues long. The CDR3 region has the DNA TGTGCCAGCAGTTTAACCCAGGGGGCGGGCGAGCAGTACTTC. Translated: CASSLTQGAGEQYF.

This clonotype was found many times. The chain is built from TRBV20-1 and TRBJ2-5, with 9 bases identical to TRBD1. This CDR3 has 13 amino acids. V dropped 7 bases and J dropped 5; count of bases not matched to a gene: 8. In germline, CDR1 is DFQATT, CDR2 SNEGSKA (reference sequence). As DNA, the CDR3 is TGCAGTGTTCGCGGGACAGGGCACGAGACCCAGTACTTC. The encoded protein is CSVRGTGHETQYF.

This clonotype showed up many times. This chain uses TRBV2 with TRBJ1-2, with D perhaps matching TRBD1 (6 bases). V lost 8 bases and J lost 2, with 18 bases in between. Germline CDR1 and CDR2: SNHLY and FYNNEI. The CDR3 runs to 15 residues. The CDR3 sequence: CASSIIGQFNYGYTF. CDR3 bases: TGTGCCAGCTCAATCATCGGACAGTTCAACTATGGCTACACCTTC. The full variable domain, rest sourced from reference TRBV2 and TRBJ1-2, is EPEVTQTPSHQVTQMGQEVILRCVPISNHLYFYWYRQILGQKVEFLVSFYNNEISEKSEIFDDQFSVERPDGSNFTLKIRSTKLEDSAMYFCASSIIGQFNYGYTFGSGTRLTVV.

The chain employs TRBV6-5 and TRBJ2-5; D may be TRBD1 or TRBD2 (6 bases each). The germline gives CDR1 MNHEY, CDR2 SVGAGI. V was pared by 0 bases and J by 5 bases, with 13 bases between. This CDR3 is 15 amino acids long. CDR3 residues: CASSYSWRGMETQYF. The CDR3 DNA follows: TGTGCCAGCAGTTACTCATGGAGGGGGATGGAGACCCAGTACTTC.